The sequence of this T cell receptor (beta chain) was determined in a study of blood T cell repertoires in COVID-19. Per the study methods: Amplified reference gene primers provided the basis for estimating nucleated cell counts. Sequencing was performed with immunoSEQ multiplex PCR; in TCRdb, only in-frame clones are kept and a portion is missing. V and J calls and clone size follow that table, whereas D and trimming were derived from the DNA. The sample lists approximately 68,000 clones; 80% to 85% were seen once. After removal of 1 base from V and 1 base from J, the junction contained 9 bases not matched to a gene. CDR3 length: 17 residues. Germline V CDR1 and CDR2: LGHNA, YNFKEQ. This clone was detected only once.

V is TRBV4-2 and J is TRBJ1-1; 7 nucleotides agree with TRBD1. The specimen sequenced was peripheral blood. This clonotype was obtained from a human donor in a cohort sampled during active COVID-19. The CDR3: CASSQVTGDRANTEAFF. In nucleotides, the CDR3 is TGTGCCAGCAGCCAAGTTACAGGGGACCGGGCGAACACTGAAGCTTTCTTT.